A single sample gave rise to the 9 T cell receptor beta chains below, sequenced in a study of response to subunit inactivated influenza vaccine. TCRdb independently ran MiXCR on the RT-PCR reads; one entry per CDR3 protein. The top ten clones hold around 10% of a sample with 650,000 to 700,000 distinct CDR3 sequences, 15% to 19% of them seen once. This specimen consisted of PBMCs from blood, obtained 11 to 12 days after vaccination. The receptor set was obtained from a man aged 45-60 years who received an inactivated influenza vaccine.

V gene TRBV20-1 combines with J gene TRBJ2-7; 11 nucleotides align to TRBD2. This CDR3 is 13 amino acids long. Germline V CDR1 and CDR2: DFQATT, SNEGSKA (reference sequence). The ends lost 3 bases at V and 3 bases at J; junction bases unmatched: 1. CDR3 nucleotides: TGCAGTGCTAGGACTAGCGGGAACTACGAGCAGTACTTC. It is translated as CSARTSGNYEQYF.

The CDR3 nucleotides are TGTGCCAGCACCTTGACTAGCGGGGGCCCGAACACCGGGGAGCTGTTTTTT. Protein product: CASTLTSGGPNTGELFF. The chain has TRBV6-2 or TRBV6-3 and TRBJ2-2, with 12 bases identical to TRBD2. V was pared by 7 bases and J by 0 bases, with 6 bases of the junction left unmatched. The CDR3 extends over 17 amino acids. Germline values: CDR1 MNHEY, CDR2 SVGEGT.

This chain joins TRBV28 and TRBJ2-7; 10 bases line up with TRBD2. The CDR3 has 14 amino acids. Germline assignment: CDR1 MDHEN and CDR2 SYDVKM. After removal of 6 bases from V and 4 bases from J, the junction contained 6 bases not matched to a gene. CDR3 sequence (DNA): TGTGCCAGCAGAAAACTAGCGGGACCGTACGAGCAGTACTTC. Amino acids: CASRKLAGPYEQYF.

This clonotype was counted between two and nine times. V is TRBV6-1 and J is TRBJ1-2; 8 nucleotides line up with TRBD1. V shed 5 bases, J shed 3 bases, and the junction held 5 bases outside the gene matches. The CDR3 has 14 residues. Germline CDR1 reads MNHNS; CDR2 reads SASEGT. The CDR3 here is CASSNPGGYYGYTF. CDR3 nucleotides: TGTGCCAGCAGTAATCCAGGGGGCTACTATGGCTACACCTTC.

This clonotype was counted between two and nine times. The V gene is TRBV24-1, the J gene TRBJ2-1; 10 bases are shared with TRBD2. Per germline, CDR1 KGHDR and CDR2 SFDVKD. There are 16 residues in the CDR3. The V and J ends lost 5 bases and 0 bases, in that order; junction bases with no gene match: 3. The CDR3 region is CATSGLAGVSYNEQFF. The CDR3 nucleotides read TGTGCCACCAGTGGGCTAGCGGGGGTCTCCTACAATGAGCAGTTCTTC.

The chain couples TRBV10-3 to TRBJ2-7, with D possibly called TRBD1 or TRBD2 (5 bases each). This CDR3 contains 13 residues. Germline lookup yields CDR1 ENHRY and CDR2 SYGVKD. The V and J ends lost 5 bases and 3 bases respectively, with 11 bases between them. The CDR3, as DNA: TGTGCCATCAGTAAGGGACCGGACTACGAGCAGTACTTC. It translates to CAISKGPDYEQYF.

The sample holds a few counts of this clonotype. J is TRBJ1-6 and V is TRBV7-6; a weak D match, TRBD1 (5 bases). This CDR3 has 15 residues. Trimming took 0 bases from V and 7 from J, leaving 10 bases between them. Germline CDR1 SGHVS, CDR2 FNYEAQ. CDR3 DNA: TGTGCCAGCAGCTTAGCCGGGACGGAAAATTCACCCCTCCACTTT. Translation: CASSLAGTENSPLHF. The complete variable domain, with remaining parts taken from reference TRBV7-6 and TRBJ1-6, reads GAGVSQSPRYKVTKRGQDVALRCDPISGHVSLYWYRQALGQGPEFLTYFNYEAQQDKSGLPNDRFSAERPEGSISTLTIQRTEQRDSAMYRCASSLAGTENSPLHFGNGTRLTVT.

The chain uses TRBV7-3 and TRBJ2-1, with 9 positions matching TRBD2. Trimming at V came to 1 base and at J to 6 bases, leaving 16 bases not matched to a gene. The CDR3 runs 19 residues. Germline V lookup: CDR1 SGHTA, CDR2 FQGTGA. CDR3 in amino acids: CASSLNPSLAGGNSNEQFF. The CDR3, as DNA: TGTGCCAGCAGCTTAAACCCCTCTTTGGCGGGAGGGAATAGCAATGAGCAGTTCTTC. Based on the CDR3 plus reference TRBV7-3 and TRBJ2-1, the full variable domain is GAGVSQTPSNKVTEKGKYVELRCDPISGHTALYWYRQSLGQGPEFLIYFQGTGAADDSGLPNDRFFAVRPEGSVSTLKIQRTERGDSAVYLCASSLNPSLAGGNSNEQFFGPGTRLTVL.

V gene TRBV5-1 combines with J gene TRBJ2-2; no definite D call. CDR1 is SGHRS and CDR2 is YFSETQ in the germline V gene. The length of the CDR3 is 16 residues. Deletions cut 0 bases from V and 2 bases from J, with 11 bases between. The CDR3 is CASSLEVVANTGELFF. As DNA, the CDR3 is TGCGCCAGCAGCTTGGAGGTCGTCGCCAACACCGGGGAGCTGTTTTTT.